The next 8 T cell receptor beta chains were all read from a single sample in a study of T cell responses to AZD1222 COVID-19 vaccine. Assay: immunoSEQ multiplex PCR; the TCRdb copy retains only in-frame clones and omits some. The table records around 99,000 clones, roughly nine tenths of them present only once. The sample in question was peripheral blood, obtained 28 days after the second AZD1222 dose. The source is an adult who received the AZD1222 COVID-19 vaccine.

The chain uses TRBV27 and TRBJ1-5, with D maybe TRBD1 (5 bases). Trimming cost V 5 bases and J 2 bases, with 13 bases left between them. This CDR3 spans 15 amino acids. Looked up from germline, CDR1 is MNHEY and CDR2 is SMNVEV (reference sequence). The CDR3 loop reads CASSPLGRRNQPQHF. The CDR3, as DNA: TGTGCCAGCAGTCCTCTGGGACGGCGCAATCAGCCCCAGCATTTT.

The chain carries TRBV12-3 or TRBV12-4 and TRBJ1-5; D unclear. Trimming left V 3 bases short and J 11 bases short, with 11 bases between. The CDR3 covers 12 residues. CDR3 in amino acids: CASSFLRSAQHF. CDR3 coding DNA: TGTGCCAGCAGTTTCTTGCGATCAGCCCAGCATTTT.

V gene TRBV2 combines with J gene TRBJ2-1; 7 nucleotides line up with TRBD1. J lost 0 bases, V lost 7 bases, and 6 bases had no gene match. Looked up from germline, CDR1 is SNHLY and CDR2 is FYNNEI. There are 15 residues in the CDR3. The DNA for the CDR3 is TGTGCCAGCACTTACAGGGGCAGCTCCTACAATGAGCAGTTCTTC. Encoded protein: CASTYRGSSYNEQFF. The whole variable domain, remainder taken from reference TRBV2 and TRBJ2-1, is EPEVTQTPSHQVTQMGQEVILRCVPISNHLYFYWYRQILGQKVEFLVSFYNNEISEKSEIFDDQFSVERPDGSNFTLKIRSTKLEDSAMYFCASTYRGSSYNEQFFGPGTRLTVL.

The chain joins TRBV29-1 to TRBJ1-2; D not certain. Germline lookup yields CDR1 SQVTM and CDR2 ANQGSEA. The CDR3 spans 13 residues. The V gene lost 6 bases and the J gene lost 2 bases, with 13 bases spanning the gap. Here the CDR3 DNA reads TGCAGCGTGGATACCCTGGGGAACTATGGCTACACCTTC. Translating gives CSVDTLGNYGYTF.

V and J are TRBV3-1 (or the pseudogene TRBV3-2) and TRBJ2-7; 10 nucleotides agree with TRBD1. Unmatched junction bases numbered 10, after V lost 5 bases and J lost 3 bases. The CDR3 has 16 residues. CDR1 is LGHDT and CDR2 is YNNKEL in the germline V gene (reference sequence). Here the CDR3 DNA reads TGTGCCAGCAGCGCGCATCCCGGGACAGGGGACTACGAGCAGTACTTC. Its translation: CASSAHPGTGDYEQYF.

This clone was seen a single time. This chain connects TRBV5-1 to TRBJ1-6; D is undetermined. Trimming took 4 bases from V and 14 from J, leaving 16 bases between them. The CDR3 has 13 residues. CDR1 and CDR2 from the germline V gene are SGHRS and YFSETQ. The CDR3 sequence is CASSAPAGTTLHF. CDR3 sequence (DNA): TGCGCCAGCAGCGCGCCGGCCGGCACCACCCTCCACTTT.

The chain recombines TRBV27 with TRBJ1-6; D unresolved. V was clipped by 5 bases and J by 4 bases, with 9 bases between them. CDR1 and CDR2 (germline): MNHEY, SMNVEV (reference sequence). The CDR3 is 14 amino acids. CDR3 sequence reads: CASSPQLYNSPLHF. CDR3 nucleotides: TGTGCCAGCAGTCCCCAATTATATAATTCACCCCTCCACTTT.

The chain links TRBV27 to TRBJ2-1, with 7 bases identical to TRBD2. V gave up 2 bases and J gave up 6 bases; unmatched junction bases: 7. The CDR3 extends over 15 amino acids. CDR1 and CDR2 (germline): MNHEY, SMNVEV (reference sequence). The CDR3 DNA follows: TGTGCCAGCAGTTTAAGAGCGGGGAGGACCAATGAGCAGTTCTTC. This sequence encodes CASSLRAGRTNEQFF.